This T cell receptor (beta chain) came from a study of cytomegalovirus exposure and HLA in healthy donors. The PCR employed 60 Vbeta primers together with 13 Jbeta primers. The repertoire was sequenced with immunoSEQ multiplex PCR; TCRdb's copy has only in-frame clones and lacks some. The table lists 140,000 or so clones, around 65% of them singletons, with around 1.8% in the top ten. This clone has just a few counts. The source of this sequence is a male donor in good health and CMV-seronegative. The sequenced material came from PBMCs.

Written as DNA, the CDR3 is TGTGCCAGCAGTGAAACAGCGAACACTGAAGCTTTCTTT. Protein: CASSETANTEAFF. The chain carries TRBV6-5 and TRBJ1-1; D remains ambiguous. CDR1 and CDR2 from the germline V gene are MNHEY and SVGAGI. Trimming removed 5 bases from V and 1 base from J, with 8 bases in between. This CDR3 has 13 residues.